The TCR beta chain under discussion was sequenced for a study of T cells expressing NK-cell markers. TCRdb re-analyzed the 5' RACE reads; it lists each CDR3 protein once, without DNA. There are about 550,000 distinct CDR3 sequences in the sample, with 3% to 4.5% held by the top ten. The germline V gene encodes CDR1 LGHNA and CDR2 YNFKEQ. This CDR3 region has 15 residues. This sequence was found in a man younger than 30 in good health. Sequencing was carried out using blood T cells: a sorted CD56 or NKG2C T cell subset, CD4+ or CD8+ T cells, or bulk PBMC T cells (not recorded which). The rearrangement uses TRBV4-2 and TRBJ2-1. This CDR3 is CASSQDRLSNNEQFF.